The T cell receptor beta chain under discussion was sequenced for a study of T-cell reconstitution after alpha-beta-depleted transplantation in children (dated by TCRdb to the mid-2010s). For context, the study as a whole: T-cell immune reconstitution after TCRalphabeta/CD19-depleted allogeneic hematopoietic cell transplantation in children was quantitatively tracked in the study by means of TCR repertoire profiling. Study-wide conclusions, independent of this receptor: Over subsequent months, a decline in hyperexpanded clone frequencies was noted, and after one year, T-cell counts and TCRbeta diversity were mostly ascribed to newly produced T cells. Apparently early alphabetaT-cell count recovery about two months after transplant reportedly relied on only several hundred rapidly expanded clones derived from non-depleted graft cells. In some patients, high TCRbeta diversity at day 60 was attributed to recipient T cells and intrathymic progenitors that had survived conditioning.

What the treatment or condition label conveys for this sample: allogeneic hematopoietic cell transplantation with graft depleted of TCRalphabeta T cells and CD19 B cells. Transplant recipients were children who received TCRalphabeta/CD19-depleted allogeneic hematopoietic cell grafts. Looking up the germline V gene yields CDR1 MNHEY and CDR2 SVGAGI. Spanning cysteine to phenylalanine, the CDR3 consists of 14 amino acids. The read is trimmed to its CDR3 DNA, 42 bases read in frame from base 1. The junction carries 15 bases between V and J, which are trimmed by 4 bases and 8 bases respectively. Libraries came from PCR. The sequencing machine was an Illumina HiSeq 2500. TCR library preparation used molecular barcoding, with unique molecular identifiers applied to normalize quantification of the TCRbeta repertoire. TCRdb reprocessing: public reads trimmed at Q25 with fastp, clones called with MiXCR, in-frame beta chains kept. Duplicate CDR3 protein sequences are folded into a single record with the most common DNA and genes. The sample has roughly 670,000 distinct CDR3 sequences on record, around 12% of them singletons. The top ten clones comprise around 0.79% of the sample.

This clonotype was recorded many times. What this receptor recognizes is not known. No much larger clone exists at a distance of one base, and base qualities are not known. Sample: PBMCs, taken before TCRalphabeta/CD19-depleted stem cell transplant. The clonotype was recovered from a girl aged 2 to 9 with congenital amegakaryocytic thrombocytopenia, due to receive a stem cell transplant. This chain is built from TRBV6-5 and TRBJ2-1, with TRBD2 perhaps the D gene, on 5 matching bases. The sequence in DNA is TGTGCCAGCAGTTCCTGGGAGTCAGCCGATGAGCAGTTCTTC. Translated, this gives CASSSWESADEQFF.